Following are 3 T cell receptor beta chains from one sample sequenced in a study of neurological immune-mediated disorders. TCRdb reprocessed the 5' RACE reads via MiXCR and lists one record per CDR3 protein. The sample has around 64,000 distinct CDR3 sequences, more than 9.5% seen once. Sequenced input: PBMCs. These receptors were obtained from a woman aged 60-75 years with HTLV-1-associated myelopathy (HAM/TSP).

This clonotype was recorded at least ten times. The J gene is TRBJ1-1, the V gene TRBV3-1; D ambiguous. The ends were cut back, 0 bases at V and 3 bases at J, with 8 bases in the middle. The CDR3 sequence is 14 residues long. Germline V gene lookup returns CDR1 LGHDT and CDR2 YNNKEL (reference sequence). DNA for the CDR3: TGTGCCAGCAGCCAAGAGGCCGTGGACACTGAAGCTTTCTTT. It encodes CASSQEAVDTEAFF.

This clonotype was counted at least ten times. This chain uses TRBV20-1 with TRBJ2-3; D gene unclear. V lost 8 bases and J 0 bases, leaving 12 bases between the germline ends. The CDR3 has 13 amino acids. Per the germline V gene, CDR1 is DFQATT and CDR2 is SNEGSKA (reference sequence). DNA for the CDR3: TGCAGTCTGCAGGCTACTAGCACAGATACGCAGTATTTT. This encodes CSLQATSTDTQYF.

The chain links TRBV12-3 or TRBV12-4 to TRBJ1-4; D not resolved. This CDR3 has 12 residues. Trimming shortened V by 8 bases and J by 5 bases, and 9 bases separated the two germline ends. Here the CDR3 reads CASCRPNEKLFF. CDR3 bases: TGTGCCAGCTGCCGACCGAATGAAAAACTGTTTTTT.